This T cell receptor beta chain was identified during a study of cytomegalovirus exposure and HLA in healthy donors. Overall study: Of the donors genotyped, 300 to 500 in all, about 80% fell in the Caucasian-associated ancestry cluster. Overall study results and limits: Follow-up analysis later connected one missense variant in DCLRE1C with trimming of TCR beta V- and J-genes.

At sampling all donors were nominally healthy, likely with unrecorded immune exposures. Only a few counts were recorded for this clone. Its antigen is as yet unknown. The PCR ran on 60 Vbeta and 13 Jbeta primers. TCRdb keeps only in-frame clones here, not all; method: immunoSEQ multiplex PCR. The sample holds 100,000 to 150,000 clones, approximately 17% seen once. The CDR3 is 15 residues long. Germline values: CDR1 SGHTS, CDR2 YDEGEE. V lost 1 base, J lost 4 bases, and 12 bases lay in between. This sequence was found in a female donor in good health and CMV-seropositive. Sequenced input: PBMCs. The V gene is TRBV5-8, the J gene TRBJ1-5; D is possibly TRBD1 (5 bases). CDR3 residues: CASSLRGYGNQPQHF. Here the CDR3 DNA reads TGTGCCAGCAGCTTGAGGGGTTATGGTAATCAGCCCCAGCATTTT.